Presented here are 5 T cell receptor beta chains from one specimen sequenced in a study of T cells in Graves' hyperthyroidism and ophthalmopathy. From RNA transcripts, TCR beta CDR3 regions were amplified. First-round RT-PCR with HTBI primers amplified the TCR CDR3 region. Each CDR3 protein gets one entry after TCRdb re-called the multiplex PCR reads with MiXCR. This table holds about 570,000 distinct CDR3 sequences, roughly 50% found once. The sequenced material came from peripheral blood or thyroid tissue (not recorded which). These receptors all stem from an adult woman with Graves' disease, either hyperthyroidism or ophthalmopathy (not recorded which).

The CDR3, as DNA: TGTGCCAGCAGCGTAGGGGACCGAACCTACGAGCAGTACTTC. Amino acid sequence: CASSVGDRTYEQYF. The rearrangement uses TRBV9 and TRBJ2-7; D might be TRBD1 or TRBD2, each matching 5 bases. The length of the CDR3 is 14 residues. Germline CDR1 reads SGDLS; CDR2 reads YYNGEE. V lost 0 bases and J 2 bases, leaving 9 bases between the germline ends.

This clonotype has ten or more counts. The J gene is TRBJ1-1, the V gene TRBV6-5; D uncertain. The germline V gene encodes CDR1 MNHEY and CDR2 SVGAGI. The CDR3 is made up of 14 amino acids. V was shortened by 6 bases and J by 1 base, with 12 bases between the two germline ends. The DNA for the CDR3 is TGTGCCAGCAGCCTCGGGGTGAGGAACACTGAAGCTTTCTTT. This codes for CASSLGVRNTEAFF.

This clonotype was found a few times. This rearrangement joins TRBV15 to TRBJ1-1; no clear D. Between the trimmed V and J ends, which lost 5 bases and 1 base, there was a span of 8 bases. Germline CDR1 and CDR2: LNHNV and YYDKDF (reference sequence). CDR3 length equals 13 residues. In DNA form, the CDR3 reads TGTGCCACCAGCTCAGCGGAGAACACTGAAGCTTTCTTT. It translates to CATSSAENTEAFF.

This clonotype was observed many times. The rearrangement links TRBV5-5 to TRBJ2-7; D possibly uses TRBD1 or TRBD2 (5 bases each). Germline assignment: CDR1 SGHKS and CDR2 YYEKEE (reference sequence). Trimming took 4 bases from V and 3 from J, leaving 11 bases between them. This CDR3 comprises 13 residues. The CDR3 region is CASSNPGRYEQYF. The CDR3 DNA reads TGTGCCAGCAGCAACCCGGGACGCTACGAGCAGTACTTC.

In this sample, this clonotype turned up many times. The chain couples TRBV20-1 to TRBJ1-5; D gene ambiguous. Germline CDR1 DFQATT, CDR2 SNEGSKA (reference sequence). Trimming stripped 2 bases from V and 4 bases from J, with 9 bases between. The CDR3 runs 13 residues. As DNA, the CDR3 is TGCAGTGCTAGATCGGAGTTGAATCAGCCCCAGCATTTT. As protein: CSARSELNQPQHF.